The next 30 T cell receptor beta chains were all read from a single sample in a study of beta chain features in type 1 diabetes. Regarding the study as a whole: In every one of the four CD4+ subsets, TCRB CDR3s were moderately but significantly shorter in Type 1 diabetes patients.

The whole isolated RNA underwent reverse transcription, so sequencing captured expressed TCRB transcripts. Clones were read by immunoSEQ multiplex PCR, and TCRdb kept only the in-frame ones, dropping some. This table has 65,000 to 85,000 clones, around 49% appearing once. Antigen specificity for these receptors is unknown. Sequences were obtained from central memory CD4+ T cells from blood. The receptors originated from a young man with type 1 diabetes.

This clone was detected only a few times. This chain's CDR3 is CASSVLTGGSYNEQFF. The DNA of the CDR3 is TGTGCCAGCAGTGTCCTCACAGGGGGCTCCTACAATGAGCAGTTCTTC. This sequence joins TRBV6-1 and TRBJ2-1; 8 positions agree with TRBD1. The V gene's germline CDR1 is MNHNS and CDR2 SASEGT. Unmatched junction bases numbered 5, after V lost 4 bases and J lost 0 bases. CDR3 length: 16 amino acids.

The genes are TRBV10-1 and TRBJ1-3, with a weak D call TRBD1 (6 bases). Looked up from germline, CDR1 is WNHNN and CDR2 is SYGVQD (reference sequence). Trimming removed 3 bases at V and 2 bases at J, with 8 bases between. The CDR3 sequence is 14 residues long. This CDR3 is CASSEHRAGNTIYF. CDR3 sequence (DNA): TGCGCCAGCAGTGAACACAGGGCTGGAAACACCATATATTTT.

The chain joins TRBV5-1 to TRBJ1-2; D is ambiguous. This CDR3 region has 14 residues. V lost 0 bases and J 4 bases, leaving 10 bases between the germline ends. Germline CDR1 and CDR2: SGHRS and YFSETQ. In DNA, the CDR3 is TGCGCCAGCAGCTTGGATGGGCAGCCCTATGGCTACACCTTC. This codes for CASSLDGQPYGYTF.

This clone was seen a single time. The DNA for the CDR3 is TGTGCCAGCAGATACAAAGGGGAAGGCTACACCTTC. Protein: CASRYKGEGYTF. V usage is TRBV9 and J usage is TRBJ1-2; a weak D match, TRBD1 (5 bases). The germline gives CDR1 SGDLS, CDR2 YYNGEE. This CDR3 has 12 amino acids. V was cut by 5 bases and J by 8 bases, with 13 bases left in between.

This clone was seen more than once but under ten times. CDR3 residues: CAWKAWGQGAGETQYF. In DNA form, the CDR3 reads TGTGCCTGGAAAGCTTGGGGACAGGGGGCCGGAGAGACCCAGTACTTC. The rearrangement links TRBV30 to TRBJ2-5, with TRBD1 identical over 12 bases. The CDR3 is 16 residues long. The junction had 10 bases not matched to a gene; V was cut back by 4 bases and J by 4 bases. The germline V gene encodes CDR1 GTSNPN and CDR2 SVGIG (reference sequence).

V usage is TRBV7-2 and J usage is TRBJ2-1; TRBD2 aligns across 8 bases. There are 15 residues in the CDR3. The germline V gene has CDR1 SGHTA and CDR2 FQGNSA. Trimming took 5 bases from V and 7 from J; bases not matched to a gene: 10. The CDR3 bases are TGTGCCAGCAGCATCACCGGGACTAGAGGGAATGAGCAGTTCTTC. Translation: CASSITGTRGNEQFF.

The V and J genes are TRBV2 and TRBJ1-6; 9 positions match TRBD1. V was clipped by 4 bases and J by 7 bases; unmatched bases: 5. The CDR3 totals 15 residues. From germline, CDR1 is SNHLY and CDR2 FYNNEI. CDR3 DNA sequence: TGTGCCAGCAGTGGAACAGGGGGCTACAATTCACCCCTCCACTTT. Encoded protein: CASSGTGGYNSPLHF.

As regards this clone: Different DNA sequences within this sample yield the same CDR3. The CDR3 DNA sequence: TGTGCCATCAGGGGACAGGTGAACACCGGGGAGCTGTTTTTT. Its protein product is CAIRGQVNTGELFF. The chain employs TRBV10-3 and TRBJ2-2, with 8 bases lining up with TRBD1. The CDR3 extends over 14 amino acids. Unmatched junction bases numbered 1, after V lost 6 bases and J lost 1 base. The germline CDR1 and CDR2 sequences are ENHRY and SYGVKD.

The chain links TRBV2 to TRBJ2-7; the match to TRBD2 covers 10 bases. The V gene's germline CDR1 is SNHLY and CDR2 FYNNEI. The junction had 6 bases not matched to a gene; V was cut back by 6 bases and J by 7 bases. This CDR3 region has 13 residues. This chain's CDR3 is CASRPSGSWEQYF. For the CDR3, the DNA is TGTGCCAGCAGGCCTAGCGGGAGCTGGGAGCAGTACTTC.

This sequence joins TRBV9 and TRBJ1-5; D gene unclear. Trimming shortened V by 0 bases and J by 7 bases, and 14 bases separated the two germline ends. Germline V lookup: CDR1 SGDLS, CDR2 YYNGEE. The CDR3 is made up of 15 amino acids. This CDR3 is CASSVDGKASQPQHF. The CDR3 DNA reads TGTGCCAGCAGCGTAGACGGGAAGGCAAGCCAGCCCCAGCATTTT.

The rearrangement links TRBV18 to TRBJ1-2; 9 bases map to TRBD1. The CDR3 is made up of 14 amino acids. The V gene end was trimmed by 5 bases and the J gene end by 2 bases; junction bases not matched to a gene: 3. Germline loops: CDR1 KGHSH, CDR2 LQKENI. The CDR3 DNA sequence: TGTGCCAGCTCAGAAGGGACAGGGAACTATGGCTACACCTTC. It is translated as CASSEGTGNYGYTF.

J is TRBJ2-7 and V is TRBV30, with a possible D match to TRBD1 (6 bases). Germline CDR1 and CDR2: GTSNPN and SVGIG (reference sequence). The CDR3 is made up of 13 amino acids. With 3 bases removed from V and 10 bases from J, the gap between germline ends came to 19 bases. The CDR3 is CAWRLPYGQLQYF. The CDR3 nucleotides are TGTGCCTGGAGATTACCCTATGGACAGCTCCAGTACTTC.

The V and J genes are TRBV6-5 and TRBJ2-5; a possible D gene is TRBD2 (7 bases). Trimming cost V 2 bases and J 7 bases, with 11 bases left between them. Germline assignment: CDR1 MNHEY and CDR2 SVGAGI. This CDR3 has 13 residues. CDR3 sequence: CASSYGGAGTQYF. CDR3 sequence (DNA): TGTGCCAGCAGTTACGGGGGGGCCGGGACCCAGTACTTC.

This sequence joins TRBV5-1 and TRBJ2-1; 13 nucleotides agree with TRBD2. The trim removed 4 bases at V and 7 bases at J, leaving 5 bases unmatched. The CDR3 extends over 15 amino acids. In germline, CDR1 is SGHRS, CDR2 YFSETQ. Written as DNA, the CDR3 is TGCGCCAGCAGCGAGCCGGGACTAGCGGGAAATGAGCAGTTCTTC. Translation gives CASSEPGLAGNEQFF.

This clone was observed a few times. The V and J genes are TRBV5-4 and TRBJ1-2, with D possibly matching TRBD1 (6 bases). This CDR3 contains 15 residues. Germline V gives CDR1 SGHNT, CDR2 YYREEE (reference sequence). V lost 7 bases and J 7 bases, leaving 23 bases between the germline ends. The CDR3 coding sequence is TGTGCCAGCCGGCCGGGGCCAGGGGACTACTCTGGCTACACCTTC. This translates into CASRPGPGDYSGYTF. Looking up the rest from reference TRBV5-4 and TRBJ1-2 gives the full variable domain: ETGVTQSPTHLIKTRGQQVTLRCSSQSGHNTVSWYQQALGQGPQFIFQYYREEENGRGNFPPRFSGLQFPNYSSELNVNALELDDSALYLCASRPGPGDYSGYTFGSGTRLTVV.

This clone was detected only a few times. The chain uses TRBV7-2 and TRBJ2-3, with 7 nucleotides matching TRBD2. J lost 4 bases, V lost 0 bases, and 10 bases had no gene match. Germline CDR1 is SGHTA and CDR2 is FQGNSA. The CDR3 is made up of 17 amino acids. Here the CDR3 DNA reads TGTGCCAGCAGCTTAGCGCAGGTGGGAGGGCCCGCAGATACGCAGTATTTT. Translated: CASSLAQVGGPADTQYF. Looking up the rest from reference TRBV7-2 and TRBJ2-3 gives the full variable domain: GAGVSQSPSNKVTEKGKDVELRCDPISGHTALYWYRQSLGQGLEFLIYFQGNSAPDKSGLPSDRFSAERTGGSVSTLTIQRTQQEDSAVYLCASSLAQVGGPADTQYFGPGTRLTVL.

A single count supports this clone. The CDR3 DNA is TGCGCCAGCAGCTTTGCCGGGACAGGGTTCACCGGGGAGCTGTTTTTT. It encodes CASSFAGTGFTGELFF. The chain has TRBV5-1 and TRBJ2-2, with 9 bases that match TRBD1. Germline V CDR1 and CDR2: SGHRS, YFSETQ. This CDR3 is 16 amino acids long. The V and J ends lost 2 bases and 4 bases, in that order; junction bases with no gene match: 6.

The chain recombines TRBV29-1 with TRBJ2-1; possibly TRBD2 for D (6 bases). Germline lookup yields CDR1 SQVTM and CDR2 ANQGSEA. CDR3 length: 15 residues. V gave up 5 bases and J gave up 4 bases, with 18 bases separating them. The CDR3 is CSVRRGAAGYNEQFF. CDR3 coding DNA: TGCAGCGTTCGGCGCGGGGCGGCGGGGTACAATGAGCAGTTCTTC.

The chain has TRBV4-2 and TRBJ2-1, with 10 positions matching TRBD2. Trimming took 0 bases from V and 5 from J; bases not matched to a gene: 4. The CDR3 sequence is 16 residues long. Germline values: CDR1 LGHNA, CDR2 YNFKEQ. The CDR3 DNA reads as TGTGCCAGCAGCCAAGATCCTAGCGGGAGCCACAATGAGCAGTTCTTC. It specifies CASSQDPSGSHNEQFF.

This chain connects TRBV5-4 to TRBJ1-2; tentative D call: TRBD1 (6 bases). There are 14 residues in the CDR3. Germline CDR1 SGHNT, CDR2 YYREEE (reference sequence). With 2 bases removed from V and 2 bases from J, the gap between germline ends came to 10 bases. The CDR3 nucleotides read TGTGCCAGCAGCTTACAGGGCGGGAACTATGGCTACACCTTC. Protein product: CASSLQGGNYGYTF.

The V gene is TRBV7-7, the J gene TRBJ2-1; D perhaps matches TRBD2 (6 bases). The CDR3 runs 15 residues. Germline V lookup: CDR1 SSHAT, CDR2 FNYEAQ (reference sequence). The V end lost 5 bases, the J end lost 4 bases, and 15 bases lay between the germline ends. Here the CDR3 DNA reads TGTGCCAGCAGCCCGAGGAGGGAGAGTTACAATGAGCAGTTCTTC. Translation gives CASSPRRESYNEQFF. The variable domain in full, completed from reference TRBV7-7 and TRBJ2-1, reads GAGVSQSPRYKVTKRGQDVTLRCDPISSHATLYWYQQALGQGPEFLTYFNYEAQPDKSGLPSDRFSAERPEGSISTLTIQRTEQRDSAMYRCASSPRRESYNEQFFGPGTRLTVL.

This clone was seen only a few times. Other DNA sequences of this sample code for an identical CDR3. V usage is TRBV5-1 and J usage is TRBJ1-2, with D perhaps matching TRBD1 (6 bases). In germline, CDR1 is SGHRS, CDR2 YFSETQ. The CDR3 is made up of 13 amino acids. The V and J ends lost 0 bases and 4 bases respectively, with 7 bases between them. CDR3 residues: CASSLEQGYGYTF. CDR3 in DNA: TGCGCCAGCAGCTTGGAACAGGGCTATGGCTACACCTTC.

The CDR3 loop reads CASSEYTGSTEAFF. The CDR3 DNA follows: TGTGCCAGCAGTGAATATACGGGGTCAACTGAAGCTTTCTTT. V and J are TRBV25-1 and TRBJ1-1, with D hard to call. The CDR3 spans 14 residues. V was cut by 0 bases and J by 5 bases, with 10 bases left in between. Germline V gene data show CDR1 as MGHDK and CDR2 as SYGVNS. The whole variable domain, filled in from reference TRBV25-1 and TRBJ1-1, reads EADIYQTPRYLVIGTGKKITLECSQTMGHDKMYWYQQDPGMELHLIHYSYGVNSTEKGDLSSESTVSRIRTEHFPLTLESARPSHTSQYLCASSEYTGSTEAFFGQGTRLTVV.

This clone was counted only a few times. The sample carries other DNA sequences with the same CDR3. The genes are TRBV7-7 and TRBJ2-5; TRBD1 aligns across 9 bases. V shed 5 bases and J 5 bases; nucleotides not matched to a gene: 3. The V gene's germline CDR1 is SSHAT and CDR2 FNYEAQ (reference sequence). This CDR3 is built from 13 residues. The CDR3 is CASSRGQGETQYF. The CDR3 region has the DNA TGTGCCAGCAGCCGCGGACAGGGGGAGACCCAGTACTTC.

The chain is built from TRBV7-2 and TRBJ2-7; a possible D gene is TRBD2 (5 bases). The CDR3 sequence is 15 residues long. V dropped 5 bases and J dropped 10 bases, with 24 bases sitting between them. The germline V gene encodes CDR1 SGHTA and CDR2 FQGNSA. The CDR3 here is CASSSPEVLVPPQYF. The CDR3 coding sequence is TGTGCCAGCAGCAGCCCGGAGGTTCTAGTACCACCCCAGTACTTC.

The rearrangement joins TRBV5-5 to TRBJ1-5, with no clear D. The CDR3 covers 15 residues. CDR1 and CDR2 from the germline V gene are SGHKS and YYEKEE (reference sequence). V gave up 0 bases and J gave up 0 bases, with 7 bases separating them. Here the CDR3 reads CASSLAGVSNQPQHF. DNA for the CDR3: TGTGCCAGCAGCTTGGCCGGGGTTAGCAATCAGCCCCAGCATTTT.

The chain joins TRBV7-9 to TRBJ2-3, with 7 bases fitting TRBD2. Germline trimming cut 2 bases from V and 7 bases from J; bases unmatched to any gene: 9. The CDR3 consists of 15 residues. Germline CDR1 reads SEHNR; CDR2 reads FQNEAQ (reference sequence). The CDR3 here is CASSLRVGEGHTQYF. The CDR3 coding sequence is TGTGCCAGCAGCTTAAGGGTTGGGGAGGGACATACGCAGTATTTT.

J is TRBJ1-5 and V is TRBV30, with TRBD1 as a possible D gene (5 bases). V was clipped by 4 bases and J by 2 bases, with 15 bases between them. Germline assignment: CDR1 GTSNPN and CDR2 SVGIG (reference sequence). CDR3 size: 15 residues. CDR3 in DNA: TGTGCCTGGAACCAGGGAGGGTCGGGCAATCAGCCCCAGCATTTT. It yields the protein CAWNQGGSGNQPQHF.

J is TRBJ2-5 and V is TRBV5-4, with TRBD2 as a possible D gene (5 bases). V lost 4 bases to trimming and J lost 7 bases, with 14 bases between them. The V gene's germline CDR1 is SGHNT and CDR2 YYREEE (reference sequence). This CDR3 comprises 13 residues. The CDR3 sequence: CASSASRDSTQYF. For the CDR3, the DNA is TGTGCCAGCAGCGCGAGTCGGGATTCGACCCAGTACTTC.

This clone was seen only a few times. This chain links TRBV12-5 with TRBJ2-1, with TRBD2 matching 10 bases. From germline, CDR1 is LGHNT and CDR2 FRNRAP. Trimming at V came to 2 bases and at J to 7 bases, leaving 11 bases not matched to a gene. The CDR3 spans 17 residues. The CDR3 DNA sequence: TGTGCTAGTGGTTTGCTCCGGCCTAGCGGGGGCAGGAATGAGCAGTTCTTC. Amino acids: CASGLLRPSGGRNEQFF.